What follows are 8 T cell receptor beta chains derived from one specimen sequenced in a study of blood T cells in healthy people across ages. For the second PCR, which ran for about 6 to 11 cycles, a sample-barcoded 5' primer and a J-beta primer mix were used. TCRdb reprocessed the 5' RACE reads with MiXCR, giving one entry per CDR3 protein. The data show about 670,000 distinct CDR3 sequences, about 50% seen once. Sequenced sample: blood. Every receptor here comes from an elderly woman in good health.

This clonotype was counted at least ten times. V and J are TRBV12-3 or TRBV12-4 and TRBJ2-5; TRBD2 aligns across 7 bases. With 7 bases clipped from V and 5 bases from J, the junction kept 16 bases outside the gene matches. This CDR3 spans 16 amino acids. CDR3 nucleotides: TGTGCCAGCAAAGCTACCTGGACTCCGGGGGGTGAGACCCAGTACTTC. The encoded protein is CASKATWTPGGETQYF.

The V call is TRBV2, the J call TRBJ2-1; no reliable D call. The V end was cut by 6 bases, the J end by 10 bases, with 13 bases between. Per the germline V gene, CDR1 is SNHLY and CDR2 is FYNNEI. This CDR3 comprises 12 residues. The CDR3 DNA sequence: TGTGCCAGCAGACCCTTTAGTGGCGAGCAGTTCTTC. Translating gives CASRPFSGEQFF.

This clonotype was seen many times. The chain is built from TRBV3-1 and TRBJ2-3, with TRBD2 identical over 9 bases. V shed 0 bases, J shed 5 bases, and the junction held 3 bases outside the gene matches. Per germline, CDR1 LGHDT and CDR2 YNNKEL (reference sequence). The CDR3 loop spans 15 amino acids. This CDR3 reads CASSQDSGSGDTQYF. In DNA form, the CDR3 reads TGTGCCAGCAGCCAAGATAGCGGGAGTGGAGATACGCAGTATTTT.

A note on this clonotype: A read error may explain this, as a much larger clone is one base away. The rearrangement links TRBV7-2 to TRBJ2-5; 9 bases agree with TRBD2. The CDR3 contains 13 residues. Germline CDR1 is SGHTA and CDR2 is FQGNSA. CDR3 DNA sequence: TGTGCCAACAGCGTAGCGGGAGCAGAGACCCAGTACTTC. Translating it yields CANSVAGAETQYF.

As for this clonotype: The conserved phenylalanine or tryptophan normally closing the CDR3 is absent here, so this likely arose from a read error. CDR3 nucleotide sequence: TGTGCCACCAGCAGAGAACCGGGACAGGGTCTCTATGGCTACACCCTC. Residues: CATSREPGQGLYGYTL. The V call is TRBV15, the J call TRBJ1-2, with 9 bases lining up with TRBD1. The CDR3 is 16 amino acids. Looked up from germline, CDR1 is LNHNV and CDR2 is YYDKDF (reference sequence). The V segment lost 0 bases and the J segment 4 bases; nucleotides outside the gene matches: 6.

The V gene is TRBV9, the J gene TRBJ2-1; 9 bases fit TRBD2. The CDR3 has 16 residues. V dropped 4 bases and J dropped 4; count of bases not matched to a gene: 9. CDR1 is SGDLS, CDR2 YYNGEE, per germline. CDR3 nucleotides: TGTGCCAGCAGCTTGTACGCGGGGGGGTTATACAATGAGCAGTTCTTC. As protein: CASSLYAGGLYNEQFF.

This clonotype was counted many times. The rearrangement links TRBV9 to TRBJ2-1, with a weak D call TRBD2 (5 bases). CDR1 is SGDLS, CDR2 YYNGEE, per germline. The CDR3 runs to 15 residues. V shed 2 bases and J shed 9 bases, with 18 bases lying between them. CDR3 in amino acids: CASSVAWTVQAEQFF. For the CDR3, the DNA is TGTGCCAGCAGCGTCGCCTGGACTGTGCAGGCTGAGCAGTTCTTC.

Ten or more counts support this clonotype. The chain uses TRBV20-1 and TRBJ2-1, with 8 positions matching TRBD1. CDR1 DFQATT and CDR2 SNEGSKA come from the germline V gene (reference sequence). This CDR3 has 13 amino acids. Trimming cost V 4 bases and J 3 bases; bases outside gene matches: 2. The CDR3 spells CSANRGDYNEQFF. The CDR3 region has the DNA TGCAGTGCTAACAGGGGGGACTACAATGAGCAGTTCTTC.